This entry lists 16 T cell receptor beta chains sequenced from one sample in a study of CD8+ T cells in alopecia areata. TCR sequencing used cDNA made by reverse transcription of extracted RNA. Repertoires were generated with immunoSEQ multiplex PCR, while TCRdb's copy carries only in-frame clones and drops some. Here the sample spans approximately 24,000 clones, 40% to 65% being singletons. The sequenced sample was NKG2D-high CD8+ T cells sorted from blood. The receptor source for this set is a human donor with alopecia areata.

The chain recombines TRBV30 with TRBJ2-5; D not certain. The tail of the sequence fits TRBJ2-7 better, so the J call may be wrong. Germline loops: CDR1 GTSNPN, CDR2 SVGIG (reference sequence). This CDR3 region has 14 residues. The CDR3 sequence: CAWSAPRFLHEQYF. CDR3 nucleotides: TGTGCCTGGAGTGCCCCAAGATTTCTCCACGAGCAGTACTTC.

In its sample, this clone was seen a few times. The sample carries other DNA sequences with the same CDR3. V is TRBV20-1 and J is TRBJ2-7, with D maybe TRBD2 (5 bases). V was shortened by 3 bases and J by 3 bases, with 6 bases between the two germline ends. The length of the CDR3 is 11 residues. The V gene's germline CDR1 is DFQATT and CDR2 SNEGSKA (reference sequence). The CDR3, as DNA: TGCAGTGCTAGGGCGGGCTACGAGCAGTACTTC. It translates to CSARAGYEQYF.

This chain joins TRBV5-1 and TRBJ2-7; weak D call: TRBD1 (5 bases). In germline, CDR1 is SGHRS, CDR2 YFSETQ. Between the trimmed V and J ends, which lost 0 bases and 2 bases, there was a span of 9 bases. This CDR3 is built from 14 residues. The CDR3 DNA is TGCGCCAGCAGCTTGGAAGGGGCCGCCTACGAGCAGTACTTC. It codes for CASSLEGAAYEQYF.

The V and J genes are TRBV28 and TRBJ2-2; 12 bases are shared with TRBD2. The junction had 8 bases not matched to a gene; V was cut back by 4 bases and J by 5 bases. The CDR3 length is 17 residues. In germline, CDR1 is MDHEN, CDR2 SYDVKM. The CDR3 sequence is CASSSPTSGSSTGELFF. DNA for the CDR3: TGTGCCAGCAGTTCTCCGACTAGCGGGAGTTCGACCGGGGAGCTGTTTTTT.

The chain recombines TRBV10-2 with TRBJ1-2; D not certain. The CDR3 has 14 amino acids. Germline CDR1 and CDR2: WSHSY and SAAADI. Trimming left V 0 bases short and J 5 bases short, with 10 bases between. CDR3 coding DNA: TGCGCCAGCAGTGAGTCGACGGACCAATATGGCTACACCTTC. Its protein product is CASSESTDQYGYTF.

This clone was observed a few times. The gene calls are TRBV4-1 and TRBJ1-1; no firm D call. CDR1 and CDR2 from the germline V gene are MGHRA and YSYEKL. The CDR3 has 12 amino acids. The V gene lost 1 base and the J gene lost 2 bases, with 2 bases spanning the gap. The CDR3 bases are TGCGCCAGCAGCCAAGCTAACACTGAAGCTTTCTTT. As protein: CASSQANTEAFF.

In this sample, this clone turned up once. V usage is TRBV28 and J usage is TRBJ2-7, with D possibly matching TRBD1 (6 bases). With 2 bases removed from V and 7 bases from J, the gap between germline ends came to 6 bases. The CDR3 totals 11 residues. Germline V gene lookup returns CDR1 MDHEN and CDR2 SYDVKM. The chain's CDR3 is CASSLTGEQYF. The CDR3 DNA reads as TGTGCCAGCAGTTTAACAGGGGAGCAGTACTTC.

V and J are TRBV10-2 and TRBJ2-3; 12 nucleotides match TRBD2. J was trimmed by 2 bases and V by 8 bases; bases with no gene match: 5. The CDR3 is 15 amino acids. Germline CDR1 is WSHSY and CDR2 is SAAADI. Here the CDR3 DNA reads TGCGCCAGCGTAACTAGCGGGGGGCTCACAGATACGCAGTATTTT. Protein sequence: CASVTSGGLTDTQYF.

The CDR3 coding sequence is TGTGCCAGCAGTTACAAAGAGGGTGACCCCCAGCATTTT. Translation gives CASSYKEGDPQHF. The rearrangement joins TRBV6-6 to TRBJ1-5; D gene unclear. V was pared by 2 bases and J by 10 bases, with 12 bases between. Germline V gene lookup returns CDR1 MNHNY and CDR2 SVGAGI (reference sequence). The CDR3 length is 13 residues.

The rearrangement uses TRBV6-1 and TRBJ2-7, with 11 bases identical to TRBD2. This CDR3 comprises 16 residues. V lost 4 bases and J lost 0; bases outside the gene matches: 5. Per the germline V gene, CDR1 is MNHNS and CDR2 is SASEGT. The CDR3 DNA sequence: TGTGCCAGCAGTGGGGGACTAGCGGTAGACTCCTACGAGCAGTACTTC. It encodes CASSGGLAVDSYEQYF.

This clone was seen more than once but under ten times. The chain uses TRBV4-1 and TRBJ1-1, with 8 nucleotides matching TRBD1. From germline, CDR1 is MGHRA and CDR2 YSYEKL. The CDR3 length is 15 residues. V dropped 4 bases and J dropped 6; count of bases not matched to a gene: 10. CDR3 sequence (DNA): TGCGCCAGCAGCCTACGATCAGGGGGCCTCGCTGAAGCTTTCTTT. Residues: CASSLRSGGLAEAFF.

The CDR3 spells CASSPGTNNEQFF. DNA for the CDR3: TGTGCCAGCAGCCCCGGGACCAACAATGAGCAGTTCTTC. The chain uses TRBV7-2 and TRBJ2-1, with D possibly called TRBD1 or TRBD2 (5 bases each). V lost 5 bases and J lost 5, with 10 bases in between. Germline-derived CDR1 and CDR2 are SGHTA and FQGNSA. The CDR3 has 13 residues.

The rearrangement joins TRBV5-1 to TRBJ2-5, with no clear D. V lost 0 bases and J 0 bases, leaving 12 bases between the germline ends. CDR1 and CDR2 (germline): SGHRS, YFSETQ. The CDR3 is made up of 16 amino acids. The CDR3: CASSLGRNLYQETQYF. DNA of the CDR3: TGCGCCAGCAGCTTGGGGCGGAACCTGTACCAAGAGACCCAGTACTTC.

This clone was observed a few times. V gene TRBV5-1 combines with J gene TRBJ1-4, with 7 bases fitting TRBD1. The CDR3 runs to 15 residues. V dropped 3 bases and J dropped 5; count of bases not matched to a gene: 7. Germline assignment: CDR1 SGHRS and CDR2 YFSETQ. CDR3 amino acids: CASSSPGQPNEKLFF. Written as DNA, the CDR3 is TGCGCCAGCAGCTCCCCGGGACAGCCGAATGAAAAACTGTTTTTT.

The DNA of the CDR3 is TGTGCCAGCAGCCCGTGGACAGGGGACAAAGCTTTCTTT. It encodes CASSPWTGDKAFF. The rearrangement uses TRBV4-2 and TRBJ1-1; 9 nucleotides line up with TRBD1. The CDR3 is 13 amino acids. Looked up from germline, CDR1 is LGHNA and CDR2 is YNFKEQ. V gave up 4 bases and J gave up 9 bases; unmatched junction bases: 6.

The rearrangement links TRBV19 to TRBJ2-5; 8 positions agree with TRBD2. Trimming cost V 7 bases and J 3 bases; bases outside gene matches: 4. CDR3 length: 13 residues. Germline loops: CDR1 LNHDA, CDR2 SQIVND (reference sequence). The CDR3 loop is CASTQAGEETQYF. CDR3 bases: TGTGCCAGTACCCAAGCGGGGGAAGAGACCCAGTACTTC.